Listed below are T cell receptor beta chains from one sample, sequenced in a study of shared clonotypes between healthy human individuals. Repertoires were generated with immunoSEQ multiplex PCR, while TCRdb's copy carries only in-frame clones and drops some. Seen here are about 1.1 million clones, around three quarters observed once, and the top ten hold around 0.6%. The sequencing sample was made of memory CD4+ T cells from PBMCs. The receptor set was obtained from a man aged 18 to 30 in good health. Some clones in this sample may be carry-over from other donors' samples. The CDR3 runs from the conserved cysteine through the conserved F or W. D genes are given only for firm matches. Where a row states a size, it is once, few, many or the class of an expanded clone; other rows omit it.

d_gene	v_gene	abundance	CDR3aa
.	TRBV5-1	.	CASSLGTGANVLTF
.	TRBV5-1	.	CASSLALVGRRQDRLEAFF
.	TRBV5-4	.	CASSRGGKTNEQYF
.	TRBV29-1	.	CSVDGWGVQETQYF
TRBD1	TRBV28	.	CASVDRGPGTGELFF
.	TRBV5-4	few	CASSFGGRTDTQYF
TRBD2	TRBV5-1	.	CASSLAPLAGNEQFF
.	TRBV20-1	once	CTQAPKGYTF
TRBD2	TRBV7-6	.	CASSLYPAGGSETQYF
.	TRBV5-8	.	CASSSTGRETQYF
.	TRBV25-1	few	CASSELGALFEAFF
.	TRBV11-2	.	CASSFRNPNTGELFF
TRBD2	TRBV5-1	.	CASSILAGGYNEQFF
TRBD1	TRBV2	.	CASAGQGATEAFF
.	TRBV19	.	CASSIFPEQTEAFF
.	TRBV28	.	CASSSRPHQHTDTQYF
.	TRBV28	.	CAAQTNTEAFF
.	TRBV7-6	.	CASSFATRGRGIHEQYF
.	TRBV5-1	many	CASSSDYVETQYF
.	TRBV7-2	.	CASSLDGTGELFF
.	TRBV5-1	.	CASSLAGEGYNEQFF
.	TRBV19	.	CASSRQINQPQHF
TRBD1	TRBV2	few	CASSNRDRSNEKLFF
.	TRBV11-3	.	CASSSGLSSYNEQFF
.	TRBV7-9	.	CASSLESSDGYTF
.	TRBV2	once	CASSEARLQETQYF
TRBD1	TRBV5-1	.	CASSRGQAITEAFF
TRBD1	TRBV5-4	.	CASSLYQGASLGTDTQYF
.	TRBV5-4	.	CASSPPGVSSYEQYF
.	TRBV5-1	.	CASSPGWGYEQFF
.	TRBV5-1	.	CASSLGSANTGELFF
.	TRBV7-9	.	CASSYLGRSYEQYF
TRBD2	TRBV9	many	CASSPGIAGEGLVYEQYF
TRBD1	TRBV19	few	CASKGQGDTEAFF
.	TRBV28	.	CASSLGDWDEQYF
TRBD2	TRBV28	.	CASSSPAGRSYNEQFF
.	TRBV5-5	.	CASSLVVGITEAFF
.	TRBV7-9	many	CASSPRTLVDEQYF